The rows below give T cell receptor beta chains drawn from one sample of a study of shared clonotypes between healthy human individuals. Profiling relied on immunoSEQ multiplex PCR, and the TCRdb table lists in-frame clones only, not all of them. The table has approximately 980,000 clones, approximately 76% seen once. The sample taken for sequencing was memory CD4+ T cells sorted from blood. The receptors here all came from a man in his late teens or twenties in good health. The CDR3 runs from the conserved cysteine through the conserved F or W. The D gene is left open where the match is weak. A clone size is listed for some rows: how often the clone was seen (once, few, many), or a class if it is expanded.

.,few,TRBJ2-1,TRBV10-3,TGTGCCATCAGTAATGGACCAAGCTCCTACAATGAGCAGTTCTTC,CAISNGPSSYNEQFF
.,many,TRBJ1-2,TRBV4-1,TGCGCCAGCAGCCAACCGGGGGCGGGAGGCTACACCTTC,CASSQPGAGGYTF
.,.,TRBJ2-2,TRBV6-1,TGTGCGTCTTTGGTTTTCATGAACACCGGGGAGCTGTTTTTT,CASLVFMNTGELFF
.,.,TRBJ2-5,TRBV5-1,TGCGCCAGCAACACCCTGGGAAGCCAACAAGAGACCCAGTACTTC,CASNTLGSQQETQYF
.,.,TRBJ2-5,TRBV2,TGTGCCAGCAGTGGGGGCAGCGGCGGGACCCAGTACTTC,CASSGGSGGTQYF
.,few,TRBJ2-3,TRBV7-2,TGTGCCAGCAGCTTAGGGCCCAGCACAGATACGCAGTATTTT,CASSLGPSTDTQYF
TRBD1,.,TRBJ2-5,TRBV5-4,TGTGCCAGCAGCCCTCCGGGACAGGGAGAGACCCAGTACTTC,CASSPPGQGETQYF
TRBD1,.,TRBJ1-6,TRBV28,TGTGCCAGCAACTTATCCGGGACAGGGGGTTCACCCCTCCACTTT,CASNLSGTGGSPLHF
.,few,TRBJ1-1,TRBV5-4,TGTGCCAGCAGCTCCCCCGGAGCCACGAACACTGAAGCTTTCTTT,CASSSPGATNTEAFF
.,.,TRBJ2-7,TRBV10-3,TGTGCCATCAGTGAGGCGGGGGAGCAGTACTTC,CAISEAGEQYF
.,.,TRBJ1-1,TRBV6-6,TGTGCCAGCAGCAAGACTTCGAACACTGAAGCTTTCTTT,CASSKTSNTEAFF
.,.,TRBJ1-2,TRBV6-1,TGTGCCAGCAACCGCGAGGCCCCCGTCGGGGTGGGCTACACCTTC,CASNREAPVGVGYTF
.,.,TRBJ1-2,TRBV15,TGTGCCACCAGTACGGCCAACTATGGCTACACCTTC,CATSTANYGYTF
.,.,TRBJ1-4,TRBV19,TGTGCCAGTAGTATAGAAGGAACGGTTGCGGGGAGGCTGTTTTTT,CASSIEGTVAGRLFF
.,.,TRBJ1-5,TRBV9,TGTGCCAGCAGCCCTGGGACGGACAATCAGCCCCAGCATTTT,CASSPGTDNQPQHF
.,.,TRBJ2-7,TRBV28,TGTGCCAGCAGTTTACCCCTTGGAGGGGGAAGCTACGAGCAGTACTTC,CASSLPLGGGSYEQYF
TRBD1,.,TRBJ1-2,TRBV6-1,TGTGCCAGCAGTGGCGAAGGGGGCAGGGGACACTATGGCTACACCTTC,CASSGEGGRGHYGYTF
.,.,TRBJ2-1,TRBV20-1,TGCAGTGCTAGTCGGCAGCAGCAGTTCTTC,CSASRQQQFF
TRBD1,.,TRBJ2-6,TRBV29-1,TGCAGCGTGACCACAGGGGCTGGGGCCAACGTCCTGACTTTC,CSVTTGAGANVLTF
.,.,TRBJ1-3,TRBV14,TGTGCCAGCAGCCAAGGGATCGGCCAGAGACGAAACACCATATATTTT,CASSQGIGQRRNTIYF
.,.,TRBJ2-7,TRBV29-1,TGCAGCGTCGTTAGGGGCGTGAGTTACTCCTACGAGCAGTACTTC,CSVVRGVSYSYEQYF
.,.,TRBJ1-2,TRBV6-5,TGTGCCAGCAGTTACTCTATAACCTCTAACTATGGCTACACCTTC,CASSYSITSNYGYTF
.,.,TRBJ1-1,TRBV9,TGTGCCAGCAGCCCGCAGAGTGGTAGGAACACTGAAGCTTTCTTT,CASSPQSGRNTEAFF
TRBD1,.,TRBJ1-6,TRBV28,TGTGCCAGCAGGGGACAGGGGGCTTCACCCCTCCACTTT,CASRGQGASPLHF
TRBD1,.,TRBJ1-5,TRBV6-5,TGTGCCACCAGAAGACAGGGGAACGGGCAGCCCCAGCATTTT,CATRRQGNGQPQHF